The clone carrying this T cell receptor (beta chain) has ten or more counts. Its antigen is unknown. Conversion of TCR transcripts into cDNA relied on 5'RACE template switching, which added a universal primer site and UMIs. TCRdb re-called the 5' RACE reads with MiXCR, one entry per CDR3 protein. The sample consists of about 310,000 distinct CDR3 sequences, 3.6% of them appearing once. The record originates from a study of T cells after yellow fever vaccination. Study outcomes and limitations: Some clonotypes, a small share, were shared between CD4 and CD8 compartments. Weaker overall, the secondary response nonetheless peaked faster (day 5 versus 15). Reappearing after the booster were most of the clones from primary vaccination (about 95% CD4, 88% CD8).

The CDR3 loop spans 14 amino acids. V was clipped by 8 bases and J by 5 bases, with 18 bases between them. CDR1 and CDR2 (germline): SEHNR, FQNEAQ (reference sequence). The chain is built from TRBV7-9 and TRBJ1-2; possible D gene TRBD1, 5 bases. The source material was PBMCs, sampled on the day of the yellow fever booster vaccination. This clonotype was sampled from a young man who received the YFV17D yellow fever vaccine. For the CDR3, the DNA is TGTGCCAGCGATTTAGTCGGGGCCCCTTATGGCTACACCTTC. Amino acids: CASDLVGAPYGYTF.